This T cell receptor (beta chain) emerged from a study of blood T cell repertoires in COVID-19. Study overall: Sites in the United States, Italy and Spain provided acute and convalescent COVID-19 samples. PBMCs, B-cell-depleted T cells, or T cells were the source of the cDNA or gDNA that made up the material.

Seattle enrolled patients during active infection and tracked them longitudinally. Original handling: Reference gene primer amplification in the assay estimated nucleated cell counts. The assay was immunoSEQ multiplex PCR, and TCRdb's table has in-frame clones only and misses some. V and J calls and clone size are given by that table; D and trimming were obtained from the DNA. The table records fewer than 200,000 clones, roughly 82% of them present only once. A remark on this clone: Other DNA sequences from this sample encode an identical CDR3 as well.

This CDR3 has 15 amino acids. The V gene lost 5 bases and the J gene lost 1 base, with 14 bases spanning the gap. Germline assignment: CDR1 SGHRS and CDR2 YFSETQ. This TCR was sampled from an older woman with COVID-19, enrolled during active disease. Sequencing was carried out using peripheral blood. This chain links TRBV5-1 with TRBJ2-3; weak D call: TRBD1 (6 bases). CDR3 in amino acids: CASSLRGLGTDTQYF. As DNA, the CDR3 is TGCGCCAGCAGTCTCAGGGGATTGGGCACAGATACGCAGTATTTT.